A selection of T cell receptor beta chains follows, all from one sample in a study of early T cells in non-severe SARS-CoV-2 infection. TCRdb used MiXCR to reprocess the 5' RACE reads, holding one entry per CDR3 protein. The sample holds about 90,000 distinct CDR3 sequences, roughly 12% seen once. Here the sequenced sample was whole blood, taken at baseline. The receptors were gathered from an adult who was a healthcare worker with PCR-confirmed SARS-CoV-2 infection or an uninfected control (not recorded which). CDR3s include the opening cysteine and the closing phenylalanine or tryptophan. D genes are given only for firm matches. The size of a clone is reported for some rows only, either as once, few or many, or as a class for expanded clones.

size	J	V	length	D	DNA	CDR3
few	TRBJ2-2	TRBV5-8	14	TRBD1	TGTGCCAGCAGCTTCGGACAGGGCACCGGGGAGCTGTTTTTT	CASSFGQGTGELFF
many	TRBJ2-7	TRBV6-5	15	TRBD2	TGTGCCAGCAGTTACTCCGGGGAGGGCACCTACGAGCAGTACTTC	CASSYSGEGTYEQYF
few	TRBJ2-7	TRBV30	15	.	TGTGCCTGGAGTGTACTAGGTAGGGAGACCTACGAGCAGTACTTC	CAWSVLGRETYEQYF
.	TRBJ2-5	TRBV5-1	15	.	TGCGCCAGCAGCAGCGGACCCGGTCGTCAAGAGACCCAGTACTTC	CASSSGPGRQETQYF
once	TRBJ2-1	TRBV12-3/TRBV12-4	19	TRBD2	TGTGCCAGCAGCTGGGGTGGACTAGCGGGAGGGAGCTCCTACAATGAGCAGTTCTTC	CASSWGGLAGGSSYNEQFF
few	TRBJ2-3	TRBV19	14	.	TGTGCCAGTAGTCCTGAGACAGAGCCAGATACGCAGTATTTT	CASSPETEPDTQYF
many	TRBJ2-7	TRBV20-1	19	TRBD2	TGCAGTGCTAGTCCGGGACTAGCGGGGGGCCACCGACCTTCCCACGAGCAGTACTTC	CSASPGLAGGHRPSHEQYF
.	TRBJ2-4	TRBV7-2	18	TRBD2	TGTGCCAGCAGCTTACGGACTAGCGGGGGCTCGGACGGAAACATTCAGTACTTC	CASSLRTSGGSDGNIQYF
.	TRBJ1-5	TRBV7-3	13	.	TGTGCCAGCAGCTTAGGGCAGCAACAGCCCCAGCATTTT	CASSLGQQQPQHF
few	TRBJ1-2	TRBV2	14	.	TGTGCCAGCAGTGAAGTAGCACAGGGCAATGGCTACACCTTC	CASSEVAQGNGYTF
.	TRBJ2-4	TRBV11-2	13	TRBD1	TGTGCCAGCAAACAGGGGGCCGGGAACATTCAGTACTTC	CASKQGAGNIQYF
.	TRBJ2-4	TRBV5-6	16	.	TGTGCCAGCAGCCTGTGGGGGCTCCTAGCCAAAAACATTCAGTACTTC	CASSLWGLLAKNIQYF
.	TRBJ2-1	TRBV7-3	17	TRBD2	TGTGCCAGCAGCAATCCGGGACTAGCGGACGCCTACAATGAGCAGTTCTTC	CASSNPGLADAYNEQFF
once	TRBJ2-3	TRBV5-4	16	.	TGTGCCAGCAGCTTGGGGGGCAGAAGCCGCACAGATACGCAGTATTTT	CASSLGGRSRTDTQYF
.	TRBJ1-2	TRBV11-2	13	.	TGTGCCAGCAGCCCCGACCAATACTATGGCTACACCTTC	CASSPDQYYGYTF
few	TRBJ2-7	TRBV20-1	13	.	TGCAGTGCCCCCGAAACCCACACCTACGAGCAGTACTTC	CSAPETHTYEQYF